This entry lists 14 T cell receptor beta chains sequenced from one sample in a study of T cell changes during pregnancy in multiple sclerosis. TCRdb keeps only in-frame clones here, not all; method: immunoSEQ multiplex PCR. This table has about 42,000 clones, 75% to 95% appearing once. Sequencing used CD4+ T cells from peripheral blood mononuclear cells, obtained after pregnancy. These receptor sequences come from a female donor in good health, enrolled as a control in a pregnancy study.

The chain carries TRBV28 and TRBJ1-1; 7 bases are a match to TRBD1. Germline values: CDR1 MDHEN, CDR2 SYDVKM. Losses at the gene ends were 2 bases for V and 7 bases for J; bases not matched to a gene: 4. CDR3 length equals 13 residues. DNA of the CDR3: TGTGCCAGCAGTTTAGGGACAGCTTTTGAAGCTTTCTTT. This encodes CASSLGTAFEAFF. The whole variable domain, filled in from reference TRBV28 and TRBJ1-1, reads DVKVTQSSRYLVKRTGEKVFLECVQDMDHENMFWYRQDPGLGLRLIYFSYDVKMKEKGDIPEGYSVSREKKERFSLILESASTNQTSMYLCASSLGTAFEAFFGQGTRLTVV.

This chain joins TRBV18 and TRBJ1-3; TRBD1 matches 9 bases. CDR3 length: 16 amino acids. CDR1 and CDR2 from the germline V gene are KGHSH and LQKENI. The trim removed 3 bases at V and 1 base at J, leaving 4 bases unmatched. CDR3 loop: CASSPTGGASGNTIYF. Here the CDR3 DNA reads TGTGCCAGCTCACCCACAGGGGGCGCGTCTGGAAACACCATATATTTT. The whole variable domain, filled in from reference TRBV18 and TRBJ1-3, reads NAGVMQNPRHLVRRRGQEARLRCSPMKGHSHVYWYRQLPEEGLKFMVYLQKENIIDESGMPKERFSAEFPKEGPSILRIQQVVRGDSAAYFCASSPTGGASGNTIYFGEGSWLTVV.

This clone was picked up one time. V is TRBV4-1 and J is TRBJ1-2; D is perhaps TRBD1 (6 bases). Germline lookup yields CDR1 MGHRA and CDR2 YSYEKL. The CDR3 extends over 13 amino acids. V gave up 4 bases and J gave up 2 bases, with 8 bases separating them. CDR3 sequence reads: CASSRTENYGYTF. CDR3 DNA sequence: TGCGCCAGCAGCCGGACAGAGAACTATGGCTACACCTTC.

The chain carries TRBV4-3 and TRBJ1-6; D is perhaps TRBD1 (5 bases). V dropped 2 bases and J dropped 7 bases, with 9 bases sitting between them. Germline V lookup: CDR1 LGHNA, CDR2 YSLEER. The CDR3 totals 14 residues. CDR3: CASSQKQGNSPLHF. The CDR3, as DNA: TGCGCCAGCAGCCAAAAGCAGGGAAATTCACCCCTCCACTTT.

This chain links TRBV28 with TRBJ2-2, with D unclear. Germline V lookup: CDR1 MDHEN, CDR2 SYDVKM. CDR3 size: 15 residues. With 3 bases removed from V and 6 bases from J, the gap between germline ends came to 14 bases. The CDR3 DNA is TGTGCCAGCAGTTTTATGGAATTTGGGCCCGGGGAGCTGTTTTTT. It is translated as CASSFMEFGPGELFF.

The chain is built from TRBV7-3 and TRBJ2-2; 14 positions agree with TRBD2. The CDR3 is 17 residues long. V trimming: 2 bases; J trimming: 6 bases; junction bases outside the gene matches: 5. Germline loops: CDR1 SGHTA, CDR2 FQGTGA. The CDR3 nucleotides are TGTGCCAGCAGCTTAGGGGGGACTAGCGGGAGTTCCGGGGAGCTGTTTTTT. Amino acids: CASSLGGTSGSSGELFF.

The chain links TRBV6-4 to TRBJ1-3, with a tentative D call TRBD1 (5 bases). The CDR3 extends over 15 amino acids. Germline V lookup: CDR1 MRHNA, CDR2 SNTAGT. V lost 2 bases and J 4 bases, leaving 12 bases between the germline ends. CDR3 residues: CASSDGQGSGNTIYF. The DNA of the CDR3 is TGTGCCAGCAGTGACGGCCAGGGATCAGGAAACACCATATATTTT.

This clone was counted a few times. The chain's CDR3 is CASSLQGASEKLFF. The DNA for the CDR3 is TGTGCCAGCAGCCTACAGGGGGCGAGTGAAAAACTGTTTTTT. The chain carries TRBV7-9 and TRBJ1-4; the match to TRBD1 covers 9 bases. The germline CDR1 and CDR2 sequences are SEHNR and FQNEAQ (reference sequence). V was clipped by 5 bases and J by 7 bases; unmatched bases: 5. The CDR3 has 14 residues.

This CDR3 reads CASSGYEGAEAFF. CDR3 coding DNA: TGTGCCAGCAGCGGTTACGAGGGGGCTGAAGCTTTCTTT. The genes are TRBV27 and TRBJ1-1; possible D gene TRBD1, 6 bases. Trimming pared 6 bases from V and 6 bases from J, leaving 14 bases between. CDR3 length: 13 amino acids. From germline, CDR1 is MNHEY and CDR2 SMNVEV (reference sequence).

The chain couples TRBV7-2 to TRBJ1-2; D might be TRBD1 (5 bases). Germline loops: CDR1 SGHTA, CDR2 FQGNSA. The V end lost 1 base, the J end lost 4 bases, and 13 bases lay between the germline ends. The CDR3 totals 15 residues. In DNA, the CDR3 is TGTGCCAGCAGCTTAGGTGCAGGGTTGGTCTATGGCTACACCTTC. Amino acid sequence: CASSLGAGLVYGYTF.

The chain couples TRBV15 to TRBJ2-1, with a tentative D call TRBD2 (7 bases). V lost 5 bases, J lost 10 bases, and 15 bases lay in between. The CDR3 is made up of 13 amino acids. Germline lookup yields CDR1 LNHNV and CDR2 YYDKDF (reference sequence). The CDR3 DNA reads as TGTGCCACCAGCTCCTACGCGGGGGCCGAGCAGTTCTTC. This encodes CATSSYAGAEQFF.

The sample holds a few counts of this clone. This chain joins TRBV7-2 and TRBJ2-3; 10 bases map to TRBD2. The CDR3 has 16 residues. Germline values: CDR1 SGHTA, CDR2 FQGNSA. The junction had 8 bases not matched to a gene; V was cut back by 6 bases and J by 2 bases. Here the CDR3 DNA reads TGTGCCAGCAGTCTTGCTAGCGGGGGCTACACAGATACGCAGTATTTT. The encoded protein is CASSLASGGYTDTQYF.

The chain combines TRBV11-2 with TRBJ1-1; weak D call: TRBD1 (5 bases). Germline-derived CDR1 and CDR2 are SGHAT and FQNNGV. The CDR3 sequence is 16 residues long. Trimming removed 1 base from V and 6 bases from J, with 18 bases in between. The CDR3 sequence is CASSLGSAEGQAEAFF. The DNA for the CDR3 is TGTGCCAGCAGCTTAGGGTCCGCGGAGGGGCAGGCTGAAGCTTTCTTT.

Here the CDR3 reads CASSPNTGGRETQYF. CDR3 bases: TGTGCCAGCTCACCTAACACAGGGGGTCGGGAGACCCAGTACTTC. This chain uses TRBV18 with TRBJ2-5, with TRBD1 matching over 8 bases. With V trimmed by 3 bases and J by 5 bases, 8 bases remained unmatched. The CDR3 covers 15 residues. The germline V gene has CDR1 KGHSH and CDR2 LQKENI.